This is a list of T cell receptor beta chains from one sample in a study of post-analysis software for immune sequencing data. A single record per CDR3 protein comes from TCRdb applying MiXCR to the PCR reads. The sample holds hundreds of thousands of distinct CDR3 sequences, just under 30% seen once. Source material: blood. The receptors were gathered from a girl aged 10-17 years with multiple sclerosis. The conserved cysteine and the conserved F or W are not part of the CDR3 here.

v_gene: TRBV29-1; CDR3aa: SVEEGVGLPYGYT
v_gene: TRBV20-1; CDR3aa: SAGRGSFYEQY
v_gene: TRBV20-1; CDR3aa: SATSSSGTLAGGNQETQY
v_gene: TRBV6-5; CDR3aa: ASSYHGLAGAGELF
v_gene: TRBV12-3/TRBV12-4; CDR3aa: ASSHLLRADTQY
v_gene: TRBV11-2; CDR3aa: ASSLGRGVGYEQY
v_gene: TRBV20-1; CDR3aa: SARAGSRSNQPQH
v_gene: TRBV27; CDR3aa: ASSLQGLRGQY
v_gene: TRBV29-1; CDR3aa: SAEGRADEAF
v_gene: TRBV5-1; CDR3aa: ASSPVGGRYNEQF
v_gene: TRBV27; CDR3aa: ASSLRTGAVHEQY
v_gene: TRBV5-1; CDR3aa: ASNVDSRSPLH
v_gene: TRBV5-5; CDR3aa: ASSLGQGVQPQH
v_gene: TRBV20-1; CDR3aa: SASSLWVSGIYEQY
v_gene: TRBV5-6; CDR3aa: ASSYLTGGLYNEQF
v_gene: TRBV2; CDR3aa: ASSELGGNEQF
v_gene: TRBV18; CDR3aa: ASSPPGAGDQPQH
v_gene: TRBV19; CDR3aa: ASNRPGYSYEQY
v_gene: TRBV29-1; CDR3aa: SVEDLFGYGYT
v_gene: TRBV27; CDR3aa: ASSLFFARTSYEQY
v_gene: TRBV7-2; CDR3aa: ASSLSYGGAKNIQY
v_gene: TRBV29-1; CDR3aa: SVGLGSPGYNGQY
v_gene: TRBV20-1; CDR3aa: SAGRGRGGNEKLF
v_gene: TRBV7-2; CDR3aa: ASTYGPPETQY
v_gene: TRBV7-2; CDR3aa: ASSSGGVGAVYNEQF
v_gene: TRBV11-2; CDR3aa: ASSRSHLGVAEAF
v_gene: TRBV28; CDR3aa: ASSLSGLTQETQY
v_gene: TRBV11-2; CDR3aa: ASSLRRPSSYNEQWRVGNEQC
v_gene: TRBV3-1; CDR3aa: ASSLRTHNQPQH
v_gene: TRBV5-1; CDR3aa: ACSPGLAGGPQSYNEQF
v_gene: TRBV27; CDR3aa: ASGPNEQF
v_gene: TRBV7-9; CDR3aa: ASSGRTGSWTQY
v_gene: TRBV7-2; CDR3aa: ASSLGGDSYGYT